A selection of T cell receptor beta chains follows, all from one sample in a study of glioma-infiltrating T cells. TCRdb used MiXCR to reprocess the multiplex PCR reads, holding one entry per CDR3 protein. This sample has about 93,000 distinct CDR3 sequences, with around 42% found just once. Sequenced: glioma tissue, nonneoplastic brain tissue, or PBMCs (not recorded which). The receptors derive from a human donor with low-grade glioma or glioblastoma, undergoing nonglioma brain surgery, or in good health (not recorded which). Both conserved end residues are part of each CDR3. Each record gives: D gene, clone size, V gene, J gene, CDR3 DNA, CDR3 protein. The D gene is left open where the match is weak. Clone size is given for some rows only: seen once, a few or many times, or a class if the clone is expanded.

.	many	TRBV11-3	TRBJ2-1	TGTGCCAGCAGCCCGGACGGACAGAGGGTTATCGATGAGCAGTTCTTC	CASSPDGQRVIDEQFF
.	.	TRBV4-3	TRBJ1-2	TGCGCCGACAGCCAAGAATCCGGGTTAGGCTACACCTTC	CADSQESGLGYTF
TRBD1	many	TRBV28	TRBJ1-6	TGTGCCAGCAAAACCGACAGGGAATCACCCCTCCACTTT	CASKTDRESPLHF
.	many	TRBV11-2	TRBJ2-3	TGTGCCAGCAGCTTAGTTCCCCGCCTGCAAGATACGCAGTATTTT	CASSLVPRLQDTQYF
.	many	TRBV19	TRBJ1-5	TGTGCCAGTGTGGACGGAAAAAATCAGCCCCAGCATTTT	CASVDGKNQPQHF
.	.	TRBV20-1	TRBJ1-2	TGCAGTGCTAGAGGCGGCAGGGACTACACCTTC	CSARGGRDYTF
.	many	TRBV11-2	TRBJ2-1	TGTGCCAGCAGCTTAGATCGGGGAAGCTTCAATGAGCAGTTCTTC	CASSLDRGSFNEQFF
.	many	TRBV20-1	TRBJ2-3	TGCAGTGCTAGGGGGCTCACAGATACGCAGTATTTT	CSARGLTDTQYF
TRBD2	many	TRBV10-3	TRBJ2-1	TGTGCCAGCGTACACTCCGGGACTACATACAATGAGCAGTTCTTC	CASVHSGTTYNEQFF
TRBD1	.	TRBV3-1	TRBJ1-1	TGTGCCAGCATCAGGGGGCAGGCCGCTGAAGCTTTCTTT	CASIRGQAAEAFF
TRBD1	many	TRBV29-1	TRBJ1-2	TGCAGCGTCTCCAACGCCGGACAGGGATCAAACTATGGCTACACCTTC	CSVSNAGQGSNYGYTF
.	.	TRBV30	TRBJ2-7	TGTGCCTGGAGTTGGTCTGGCGGAGCCTACGAGCAGTACTTC	CAWSWSGGAYEQYF
.	few	TRBV4-1	TRBJ2-1	TGCGCCAGCAGCCAAGATACAGGGACCAATGAGCAGTTCTTC	CASSQDTGTNEQFF
.	.	TRBV7-9	TRBJ2-3	TGTGCCAGCAGCAGGGGCTTAGGGGTTGACAGAGATACGCAGTATTTT	CASSRGLGVDRDTQYF
TRBD2	many	TRBV11-2	TRBJ2-1	TGTGCCAGCAGCCCCGAGCTCGCGGGAGGGCGAAATGAGCAGTTCTTC	CASSPELAGGRNEQFF
.	.	TRBV20-1	TRBJ1-2	TGCAGTGCTGATCTTTATCCGGGACGGGGTCATGGTGGCTACACCTTC	CSADLYPGRGHGGYTF
TRBD1	many	TRBV29-1	TRBJ1-1	TGCAGCGGTAGCCAGGGGGCAGCTGAAGCTTTCTTT	CSGSQGAAEAFF
.	many	TRBV6-1	TRBJ2-7	TGTGCCAGCAGCCGACCACGAACCGTGGCGGACAAATACTACGAGCAGTACTTC	CASSRPRTVADKYYEQYF
.	many	TRBV28	TRBJ1-5	TGTGCCAGCAGTTTTAGGGGGGGGGGCCAGCCCCAGCATTTT	CASSFRGGGQPQHF
.	few	TRBV13	TRBJ2-1	TGTGCCAGCAGCTTAGGCCGGGCAAGCAATGAGCAGTTCTTC	CASSLGRASNEQFF
.	many	TRBV6-1	TRBJ2-7	TGTGCCAGCAGAGGGTCCTACGAGCAGTACTTC	CASRGSYEQYF
.	once	TRBV4-1	TRBJ2-7	TGCGCCAGCAGCAGGGAGCCCGGGGCCGAGCAGTACTTC	CASSREPGAEQYF
TRBD2	few	TRBV6-2/TRBV6-3	TRBJ2-1	TGTGCCAGCAGAGTCTTAGCGGGAGGATACAATGAGCAGTTCTTC	CASRVLAGGYNEQFF
TRBD1	many	TRBV27	TRBJ2-6	TGTGCCAGCAGGTTAGGACAGGTTTATTCTGGGGCCAACGTCCTGACTTTC	CASRLGQVYSGANVLTF
.	many	TRBV19	TRBJ1-5	TGTGCCAGTAGTGGACAGTTCAATCAGCCCCAGCATTTT	CASSGQFNQPQHF
.	.	TRBV5-4	TRBJ2-2	TGTGCCAGCAGCTTTTCAGGGACCGGGGAGCTGTTTTTT	CASSFSGTGELFF
.	many	TRBV3-2	TRBJ1-1	TGTGCCAGCAGCCAAAAAGTGAACACTGAAGCTTTCTTT	CASSQKVNTEAFF
.	many	TRBV4-1	TRBJ2-2	TGCGCCAGCAGCTTAGAATGGGGGCAGAGCACCGGGGAGCTGTTTTTT	CASSLEWGQSTGELFF
TRBD2	.	TRBV18	TRBJ2-3	TGTGCCAGCTCACCGGCGGGGGGACAAACAGATACGCAGTATTTT	CASSPAGGQTDTQYF
.	.	TRBV24-1	TRBJ2-5	TGTGCCACCAGTGCATTGAATGAGACCCAGTACTTC	CATSALNETQYF
.	.	TRBV6-1	TRBJ2-1	TGTGCCAGCAGACCACGGGGAGGATACAATGAGCAGTTCTTC	CASRPRGGYNEQFF
.	many	TRBV5-1	TRBJ2-7	TGCGCCAGCAGCTACCGGGACGTACCGTTGGAGCAGTACTTC	CASSYRDVPLEQYF
.	.	TRBV7-9	TRBJ2-7	TGTGCCAGCAGCTTTGTGGGGACATCTCTATACGAGCAGTACTTC	CASSFVGTSLYEQYF
.	many	TRBV27	TRBJ1-1	TGTGCCAGCAGCCAGGGTGGTGGAGCTTTCTTT	CASSQGGGAFF
TRBD2	many	TRBV20-1	TRBJ2-3	TGCAGTGCTAGCCCAGCGGGAACCACAGATACGCAGTATTTT	CSASPAGTTDTQYF
.	.	TRBV20-1	TRBJ2-3	TGCAGTGCTACCACTGGGTCCCCCACAGGTACGCAGTATTTT	CSATTGSPTGTQYF
.	.	TRBV2	TRBJ2-1	TGTGCCAGGAGTGATAGCCCCGACAGGTTACTGTTAGATGAGCAGTTCTTT	CARSDSPDRLLLDEQFF
.	many	TRBV14	TRBJ2-1	TGTGCCAGCAGCCCTCGGACGTTGTCTGCCAATGAGCAGTTCTTC	CASSPRTLSANEQFF
.	.	TRBV4-1	TRBJ2-1	TGCGCCAGCAGCCAAGATGACAGCTACAATGAGCAGCTCTTC	CASSQDDSYNEQLF
.	many	TRBV6-1	TRBJ1-5	TGTGCCAGCAGTTCGGCAGTTGGCAATCAGCCCCAGCATTTT	CASSSAVGNQPQHF
.	many	TRBV4-3	TRBJ1-1	TGCGCCAGCAGCCAAGGTAGGGTCACTGAAGCTTTCTTT	CASSQGRVTEAFF
TRBD2	many	TRBV24-1	TRBJ2-7	TGTGCCACCAGTGATGGGGGACTAGCGAAGCACGAGCAGTACTTC	CATSDGGLAKHEQYF
TRBD2	many	TRBV27	TRBJ2-3	TGTGCCAGCAGTTACCGCTCTAGCGGAGGGAGGGCAGATACGCAGTATTTT	CASSYRSSGGRADTQYF
.	many	TRBV19	TRBJ2-2	TGTGCCAGTAGTACCCAGGGTAACACCGGGGAGCTGTTTTTT	CASSTQGNTGELFF
.	.	TRBV7-6	TRBJ1-3	TGTGCCAGCAGCTTAGCTTTACGCTCTGGAAACACCATATATTTT	CASSLALRSGNTIYF